A single T cell receptor beta chain is shown here with its context. In the study's own analysis: Cell counts per sample came from amplifying reference gene primers. Produced via immunoSEQ multiplex PCR; TCRdb's table is partial and in-frame only. Clone size and V and J calls were adopted from that table, with D and trimming inferred from the DNA. The sample shows about 270,000 clones, around 90% of them seen only once. These data are taken from a study of blood T cell repertoires in COVID-19. The CDR3 length is 15 residues. J gave up 3 bases and V 4 bases, and 6 bases lay outside the gene matches. Germline assignment: CDR1 MDHEN and CDR2 SYDVKM.

The chain joins TRBV28 to TRBJ1-5; 7 bases match TRBD1. Sequencing was carried out using PBMCs or T cells enriched from blood (not recorded which). This clonotype originated in a woman in her 30s with acute COVID-19. CDR3 in DNA: TGTGCCAGCAGTTCGGTGGGACAGATCAATCAGCCCCAGCATTTT. This translates into CASSSVGQINQPQHF.